Below, one T cell receptor beta chain is given with its context. It has no known antigen specificity. Base-call qualities are not available, and no considerably larger clone is one nucleotide away. The data were obtained in a study of CD8+ T cells in alopecia areata (dated by TCRdb to about 2018). For the study in its entirety: The study used high-throughput TCRbeta sequencing to examine T cell clonal expansion in alopecia areata, in both the C3H/HeJ mouse model and human patients. Human TCRbeta sequencing covered scalp tissue and sorted CD4+ and CD8+ peripheral blood T cells from patchy and totalis/universalis alopecia areata patients and healthy controls. Scalp clonality was compared across normal scalp (n=4), patchy alopecia areata scalp (n=8), and alopecia totalis/universalis scalp (n=8). The RNA source kit depended on sample type: the PAXgene miRNA kit for fixed scalp, the miRNeasy kit for PBMCs, and the RNeasy kit for mouse skin. Amplification of TCRbeta CDR3 regions was done by immunoSEQ multiplex PCR using 35 Vbeta forward primers and 13 Jbeta reverse primers. Broad study findings and their caveats: Resident alphabeta T cells in normal human skin are also sequenced, complicating scalp TCR repertoire analysis, unlike mouse skin dominated by gammadelta T cells. Shared TCR sequences between patients were less evident than in mice, which may be partly attributable to HLA diversity in the patient population. Compared with normal scalp, lesional scalp had higher clonality and more expanded CD8+ clones, particularly in alopecia totalis/universalis, a pattern that suggests antigenic drive.

CDR1 is given as SQVTM and CDR2 as ANQGSEA, both from the germline V gene. Inclusive of the bounding cysteine and phenylalanine, the CDR3 is 18 residues long. This entry keeps only the CDR3 DNA: 54 bases, framed from base 1. Lesional scalp punch biopsies and peripheral blood were collected from alopecia areata patients. PBMCs were isolated by density centrifugation and stained for CD3, CD4 and CD8, and CD4+ and CD8+ T cells were sorted on a FACSAria. Untreated alopecia areata patients were recruited as part of a multicenter biomarker study. In four to six patients from the biomarker study, the blood CD8+ T cells went through an additional sort into NKG2D-low and NKG2D-high fractions. Libraries came from the immunoSEQ multiplex PCR assay. RNA was extracted from all samples and reverse transcribed into cDNA as template for TCR sequencing. SuperScript III was used to make first-strand cDNA, primed with a 2:1 mix of oligo-dT and random hexamers. Amplification bias was assessed with a synthetic immune receptor repertoire, and residual bias was removed computationally. In the source study's methods: Raw reads were preprocessed to remove errors, and CDR3 was defined by IMGT conventions from the conserved cysteine to phenylalanine. Clonality was calculated as 1 minus Shannon entropy normalized by log2 of the number of productive unique TCRs. Whether scalp clones were CD4 or CD8 was inferred by matching scalp TCRbeta sequences against CD4 and CD8 repertoires sorted from blood. The table was pulled from immuneACCESS by TCRdb, which kept in-frame rearrangements only. Such tables lose some clones; where checked, under half of the loss comes from unresolved V genes, and the rest has no known cause. V, J and clone size reflect that table, while D and trimming were determined from the DNA. For this sample there are approximately 82,000 clones; 45% to 60% appear just once. Of the sample, under 6.5% falls within the top ten clones.

Sequencing was done on a sample of NKG2D-high CD8+ T cells sorted from blood. In light of the paper, this sample's cell subset or site label describes: sorted CD8+ NKG2D-high blood T cells. The rearranged chain carries TRBV29-1 and TRBJ2-2; TRBD2 matches 12 bases in the middle. This clonotype was sampled from a human donor with alopecia areata. The DNA reads as follows: TGCAGTGCTTCCGTGGCTAGCGGGGGGGCCTGGAACACCGGGGAGCTGTTTTTT. This codes for CSASVASGGAWNTGELFF.